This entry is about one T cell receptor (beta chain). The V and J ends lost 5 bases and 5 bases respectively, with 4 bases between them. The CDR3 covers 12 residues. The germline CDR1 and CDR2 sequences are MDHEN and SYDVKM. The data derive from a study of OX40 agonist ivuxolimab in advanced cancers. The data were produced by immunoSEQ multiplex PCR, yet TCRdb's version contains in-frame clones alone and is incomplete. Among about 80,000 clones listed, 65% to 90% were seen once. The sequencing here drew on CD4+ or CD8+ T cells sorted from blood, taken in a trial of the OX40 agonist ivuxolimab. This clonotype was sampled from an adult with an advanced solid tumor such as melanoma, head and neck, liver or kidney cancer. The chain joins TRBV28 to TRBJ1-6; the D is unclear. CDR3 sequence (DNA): TGTGCCAGCAGTATAAATAATTCACCCCTCCACTTT. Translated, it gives CASSINNSPLHF. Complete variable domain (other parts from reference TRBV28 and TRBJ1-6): DVKVTQSSRYLVKRTGEKVFLECVQDMDHENMFWYRQDPGLGLRLIYFSYDVKMKEKGDIPEGYSVSREKKERFSLILESASTNQTSMYLCASSINNSPLHFGNGTRLTVT.